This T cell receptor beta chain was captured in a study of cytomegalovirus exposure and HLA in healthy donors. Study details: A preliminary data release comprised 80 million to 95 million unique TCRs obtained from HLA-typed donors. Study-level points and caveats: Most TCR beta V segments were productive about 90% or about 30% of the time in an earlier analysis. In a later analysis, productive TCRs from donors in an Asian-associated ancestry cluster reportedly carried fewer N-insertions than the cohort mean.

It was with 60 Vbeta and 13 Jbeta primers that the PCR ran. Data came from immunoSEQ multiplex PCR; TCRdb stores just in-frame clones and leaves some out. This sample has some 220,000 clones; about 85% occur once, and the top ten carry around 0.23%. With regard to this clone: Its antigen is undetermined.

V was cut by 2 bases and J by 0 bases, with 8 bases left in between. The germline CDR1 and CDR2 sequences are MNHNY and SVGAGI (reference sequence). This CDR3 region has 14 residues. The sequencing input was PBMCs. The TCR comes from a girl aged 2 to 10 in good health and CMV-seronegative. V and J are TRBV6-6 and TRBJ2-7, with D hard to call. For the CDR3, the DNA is TGTGCCAGCAGTTACGACTCGATCTCCTACGAGCAGTACTTC. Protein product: CASSYDSISYEQYF.